Each of the 15 T cell receptor beta chains below was sequenced from the same sample in a study of T-cell memory formation after mild COVID-19. TCRdb independently ran MiXCR on the 5' RACE reads; one entry per CDR3 protein. The sample consists of fewer than 250,000 distinct CDR3 sequences, roughly a tenth of them appearing once. Specimen: PBMCs or a T cell subset sorted from them (not recorded which). Receptors originate from a man between 18 and 29 years old who had mild COVID-19 (a few samples of this study predate the infection). Cell type and time point are not known.

This clonotype came up many times. The rearrangement links TRBV6-5 to TRBJ1-1; D is unclear. The CDR3 loop spans 13 amino acids. The germline V gene has CDR1 MNHEY and CDR2 SVGAGI. The germline V and J ends were trimmed by 2 bases and 1 base, with 5 bases remaining between them. The CDR3 DNA follows: TGTGCCAGCAGTTACGGCAAGAACACTGAAGCTTTCTTT. The encoded protein is CASSYGKNTEAFF.

CDR3 in amino acids: CASSPAGTGVMVSNQPQHF. In DNA form, the CDR3 reads TGCGCCAGCAGCCCAGCCGGGACAGGGGTGATGGTTAGCAATCAGCCCCAGCATTTT. This sequence joins TRBV4-1 and TRBJ1-5; 10 bases agree with TRBD1. Unmatched junction bases numbered 12, after V lost 4 bases and J lost 0 bases. The CDR3 is made up of 19 amino acids. CDR1 is MGHRA, CDR2 YSYEKL, per germline.

The rearrangement joins TRBV4-1 to TRBJ2-7; 7 bases fit TRBD2. Germline CDR1 MGHRA, CDR2 YSYEKL. J gave up 3 bases and V 5 bases, and 10 bases lay outside the gene matches. This CDR3 comprises 15 residues. The CDR3: CASSYNPSGVYEQYV. The CDR3 DNA reads TGCGCCAGCAGCTACAACCCAAGCGGGGTCTACGAGCAGTACGTC.

This clonotype was found a few times. CDR3 protein: CASSLDRVHEQFF. The CDR3 DNA follows: TGTGCCAGCAGCCTGGACAGGGTCCATGAGCAGTTCTTC. V gene TRBV28 combines with J gene TRBJ2-1, with 8 nucleotides matching TRBD1. There are 13 residues in the CDR3. V gave up 6 bases and J gave up 8 bases; unmatched junction bases: 6. Germline CDR1 MDHEN, CDR2 SYDVKM.

This clonotype was counted ten times or more. In DNA, the CDR3 is TGTGCCAGCAGCTTAGGACAGGGGGCCTTGGAGTCCGAGCAGTACTTC. This codes for CASSLGQGALESEQYF. The rearrangement uses TRBV7-9 and TRBJ2-7, with 10 positions matching TRBD1. The germline V gene encodes CDR1 SEHNR and CDR2 FQNEAQ (reference sequence). Trimming took 1 base from V and 6 from J; bases not matched to a gene: 9. This CDR3 has 16 amino acids.

There are a few counts of this clonotype. The chain employs TRBV10-3 and TRBJ2-1; 10 positions match TRBD2. V gave up 3 bases and J gave up 7 bases; unmatched junction bases: 6. Looked up from germline, CDR1 is ENHRY and CDR2 is SYGVKD. CDR3 size: 15 residues. In nucleotides, the CDR3 is TGTGCCATCAGTGACACAGCGGGGGGGCCTAATGAGCAGTTCTTC. As protein: CAISDTAGGPNEQFF.

Ten or more counts support this clonotype. This chain joins TRBV7-2 and TRBJ2-4; D gene uncertain. Germline loops: CDR1 SGHTA, CDR2 FQGNSA. CDR3 length: 12 residues. Trimming pared 4 bases from V and 5 bases from J, leaving 6 bases between. The CDR3 DNA reads as TGTGCCAGCAGCTCCGACCAAAACATTCAGTACTTC. Encoded protein: CASSSDQNIQYF.

This clonotype was counted only a few times. V usage is TRBV5-1 and J usage is TRBJ2-1, with 7 nucleotides matching TRBD2. V dropped 0 bases and J dropped 9; count of bases not matched to a gene: 3. This CDR3 has 13 amino acids. CDR1 is SGHRS, CDR2 YFSETQ, per germline. The CDR3 protein is CASSLVGGTEQFF. The DNA for the CDR3 is TGCGCCAGCAGCTTGGTGGGGGGGACTGAGCAGTTCTTC.

This clonotype was picked up many times. CDR3 sequence: CASSLEKGYTEAFF. The CDR3 coding sequence is TGTGCCAGCAGCTTGGAGAAAGGGTACACTGAAGCTTTCTTT. The V gene is TRBV5-4, the J gene TRBJ1-1; D is unresolved. The CDR3 extends over 14 amino acids. V was shortened by 0 bases and J by 3 bases, with 9 bases between the two germline ends. The germline gives CDR1 SGHNT, CDR2 YYREEE (reference sequence).

This clonotype was seen a few times. This rearrangement joins TRBV5-6 to TRBJ1-5, with D possibly being TRBD1 (5 bases). CDR1 is SGHDT, CDR2 YYEEEE, per germline. The CDR3 contains 17 residues. Trimming pared 1 base from V and 7 bases from J, leaving 21 bases between. DNA for the CDR3: TGTGCCAGCAGCTTGCTTGGAGGGGCCAGGCGGGACCAGCCCCAGCATTTT. Protein: CASSLLGGARRDQPQHF.

This sequence joins TRBV7-9 and TRBJ1-2; D gene uncertain. CDR1 is SEHNR, CDR2 FQNEAQ, per germline (reference sequence). Trimming cost V 5 bases and J 6 bases, with 7 bases left between them. The CDR3 loop spans 11 amino acids. The CDR3 is CASSEINGYTF. CDR3 sequence (DNA): TGTGCCAGCAGCGAAATCAATGGCTACACCTTC.

This clonotype was recorded many times. The chain has TRBV27 and TRBJ1-2, with D possibly TRBD1 on 5 matching bases. CDR1 and CDR2 (germline): MNHEY, SMNVEV (reference sequence). The CDR3 is 15 amino acids. V lost 4 bases and J 8 bases, leaving 20 bases between the germline ends. The CDR3 sequence is CASSSGDSLKGGYTF. DNA of the CDR3: TGTGCCAGCAGTTCCGGTGACAGCCTAAAGGGGGGCTACACCTTC.

The chain recombines TRBV6-5 with TRBJ1-6, with a tentative D call TRBD1 (5 bases). This CDR3 is 15 amino acids long. Looked up from germline, CDR1 is MNHEY and CDR2 is SVGAGI. Trimming cost V 0 bases and J 7 bases, with 10 bases left between them. CDR3 amino acids: CASSYSGKGNSPLHF. The CDR3 DNA is TGTGCCAGCAGTTACTCAGGGAAGGGGAATTCACCCCTCCACTTT.

This clonotype was counted between two and nine times. The chain carries TRBV3-1 and TRBJ2-7, with D maybe TRBD2 (5 bases). Trimming cost V 2 bases and J 6 bases, with 14 bases left between them. Germline V gene data show CDR1 as LGHDT and CDR2 as YNNKEL (reference sequence). This CDR3 spans 14 amino acids. The CDR3 nucleotides are TGTGCCAGCAGCCAACCGGGGTCGGGCGGCGAGCAGTACTTC. It codes for CASSQPGSGGEQYF.

The V and J genes are TRBV12-3 or TRBV12-4 and TRBJ1-2; D not resolved. Trimming removed 9 bases at V and 5 bases at J, with 16 bases between. The length of the CDR3 is 13 residues. CDR3 bases: TGTGCCAGTACAGTGTACCGAGGTTATGGCTACACCTTC. Its translation: CASTVYRGYGYTF.